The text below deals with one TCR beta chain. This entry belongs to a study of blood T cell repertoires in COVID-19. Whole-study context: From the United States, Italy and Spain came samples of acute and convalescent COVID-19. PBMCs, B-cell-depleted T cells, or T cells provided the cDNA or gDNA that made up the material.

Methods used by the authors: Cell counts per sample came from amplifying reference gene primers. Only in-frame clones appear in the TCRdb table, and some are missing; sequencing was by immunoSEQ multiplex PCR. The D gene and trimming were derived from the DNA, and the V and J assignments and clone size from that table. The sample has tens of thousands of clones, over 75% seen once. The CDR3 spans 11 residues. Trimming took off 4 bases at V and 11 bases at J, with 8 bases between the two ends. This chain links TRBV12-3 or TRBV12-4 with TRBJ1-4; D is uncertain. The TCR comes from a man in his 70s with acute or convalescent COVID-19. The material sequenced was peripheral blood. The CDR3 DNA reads TGTGCCAGCAGTTCGGGAGAGAAACTGTTTTTT. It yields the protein CASSSGEKLFF.